This passage covers 10 T cell receptor beta chains from one sample sequenced in a study of shared clonotypes between healthy human individuals. Libraries were prepared by immunoSEQ multiplex PCR; TCRdb keeps only in-frame clonotypes and omits some of them. Of under 2.5 million clones listed, just under 95% were seen once; the top ten hold 0.3% to 0.4%. Sequenced: naive CD4+ T cells from PBMCs. Described subset: CD45RA+ positively selected. The receptors shown here come from a man aged 18 to 35 in good health. Some clones in this sample may be carry-over from other donors' samples.

This clone was observed a handful of times. This chain uses TRBV6-5 with TRBJ2-7; D call uncertain. From germline, CDR1 is MNHEY and CDR2 SVGAGI. The CDR3 loop spans 13 amino acids. Trimming left V 5 bases short and J 4 bases short, with 12 bases between. The CDR3 region is CASSAPTRYEQYF. The CDR3 region has the DNA TGTGCCAGCAGTGCCCCGACCCGATACGAGCAGTACTTC.

In this sample, this clone turned up once. This chain connects TRBV10-3 to TRBJ2-1; 8 positions agree with TRBD1. CDR3 length: 14 amino acids. Germline trimming cut 10 bases from V and 5 bases from J; bases unmatched to any gene: 10. Looked up from germline, CDR1 is ENHRY and CDR2 is SYGVKD. Here the CDR3 reads CATRDRGGHNEQFF. CDR3 DNA sequence: TGTGCCACACGAGACAGGGGAGGCCACAATGAGCAGTTCTTC.

The chain has TRBV7-9 and TRBJ2-2, with 8 bases matching TRBD1. The CDR3 runs 19 residues. The J segment lost 4 bases and the V segment lost 1 base, leaving 14 bases of the junction unmatched. Germline CDR1 SEHNR, CDR2 FQNEAQ (reference sequence). CDR3 sequence (DNA): TGTGCCAGCAGCTTAGTAACAGGGGGGTTCCGAGGGCTCACCGGGGAGCTGTTTTTT. Protein sequence: CASSLVTGGFRGLTGELFF. The variable domain in full, with the rest retrieved from reference TRBV7-9 and TRBJ2-2, is DTGVSQNPRHKITKRGQNVTFRCDPISEHNRLYWYRQTLGQGPEFLTYFQNEAQLEKSRLLSDRFSAERPKGSFSTLEIQRTEQGDSAMYLCASSLVTGGFRGLTGELFFGEGSRLTVL.

The chain uses TRBV30 and TRBJ2-5; D is uncertain. Trimming shortened V by 2 bases and J by 5 bases, and 6 bases separated the two germline ends. From germline, CDR1 is GTSNPN and CDR2 SVGIG (reference sequence). The CDR3 loop spans 11 amino acids. This CDR3 is CAWSSTETQYF. The CDR3 coding sequence is TGTGCCTGGAGTAGTACGGAGACCCAGTACTTC.

This chain's CDR3 is CASTPAGGLGGLEQYF. CDR3 coding DNA: TGTGCCAGCACCCCGGCTGGGGGCCTAGGGGGGCTCGAGCAGTACTTC. This chain joins TRBV28 and TRBJ2-7; D is perhaps TRBD1 or TRBD2 (6 bases each). Trimming removed 7 bases from V and 6 bases from J, with 25 bases in between. Looked up from germline, CDR1 is MDHEN and CDR2 is SYDVKM. The CDR3 is 16 amino acids.

The CDR3 loop is CSVEIGSGSTDTQYF. CDR3 DNA: TGCAGCGTTGAAATAGGGTCGGGTAGCACAGATACGCAGTATTTT. The chain carries TRBV29-1 and TRBJ2-3; no clear D gene. The CDR3 is 15 amino acids. Trimming took off 2 bases at V and 0 bases at J, with 12 bases between the two ends. Germline CDR1 and CDR2: SQVTM and ANQGSEA.

J is TRBJ2-2 and V is TRBV5-1; 9 bases match TRBD1. Germline CDR1 SGHRS, CDR2 YFSETQ. Trimming removed 7 bases from V and 5 bases from J; junction bases left unmatched: 6. The CDR3 contains 14 residues. The CDR3 is CASSGTGLTGELFF. CDR3 sequence (DNA): TGCGCCAGCTCCGGGACAGGGCTGACCGGGGAGCTGTTTTTT.

The chain uses TRBV5-1 and TRBJ2-3; 7 nucleotides align to TRBD2. Germline CDR1 SGHRS, CDR2 YFSETQ. Losses at the gene ends were 3 bases for V and 0 bases for J; bases not matched to a gene: 7. There are 16 residues in the CDR3. The DNA of the CDR3 is TGCGCCAGCAGCTCTGAGGGACTACTTAGCACAGATACGCAGTATTTT. The encoded protein is CASSSEGLLSTDTQYF.

The chain couples TRBV28 to TRBJ2-7, with a weak D call TRBD1 (5 bases). Trimming stripped 8 bases from V and 3 bases from J, with 8 bases between. Germline assignment: CDR1 MDHEN and CDR2 SYDVKM. This CDR3 has 11 amino acids. The CDR3 DNA reads as TGTGCCAGCGGACAACGCTACGAGCAGTACTTC. Translated: CASGQRYEQYF.

This chain uses TRBV29-1 with TRBJ2-7; D unclear. Germline-derived CDR1 and CDR2 are SQVTM and ANQGSEA. The ends were cut back, 5 bases at V and 7 bases at J, with 21 bases in the middle. CDR3 size: 14 residues. The CDR3 protein is CSVRVPRTMREQYF. In DNA, the CDR3 is TGCAGCGTTCGTGTTCCCCGAACAATGAGGGAGCAGTACTTC.